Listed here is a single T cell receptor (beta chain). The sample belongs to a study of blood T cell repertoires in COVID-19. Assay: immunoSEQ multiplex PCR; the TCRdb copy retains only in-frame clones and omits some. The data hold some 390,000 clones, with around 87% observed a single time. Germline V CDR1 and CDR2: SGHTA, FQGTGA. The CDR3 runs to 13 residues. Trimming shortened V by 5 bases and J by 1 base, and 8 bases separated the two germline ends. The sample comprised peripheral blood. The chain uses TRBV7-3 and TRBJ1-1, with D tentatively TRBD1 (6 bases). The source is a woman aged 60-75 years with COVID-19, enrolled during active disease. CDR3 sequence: CASSKDRNTEAFF. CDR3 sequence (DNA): TGTGCCAGCAGCAAGGACAGGAACACTGAAGCTTTCTTT.